These T cell receptor beta chains were read from a single sample in a study of PD-1 blockade in classical Hodgkin lymphoma. Assay used: immunoSEQ multiplex PCR; TCRdb lists only in-frame clones, some missing. The data contain 40,000 to 50,000 clones, around two thirds of them seen just once; the ten biggest clones take up about 2.6%. The material sequenced was peripheral blood mononuclear cells (PBMCs), taken before the fourth cycle of nivolumab. Receptors were obtained from a human donor with classical Hodgkin lymphoma. Each CDR3 is given with its conserved first and last residue. A D gene is named only where the DNA matches it firmly. Clone sizes are given selectively: once, few, many, or a class where the clone is expanded.

>TRBJ1-4|TRBV27|.|.
CASSLGRDEKLFF
TGTGCCAGCAGTTTAGGGCGTGATGAAAAACTGTTTTTT
>TRBJ2-1|TRBV20-1|.|.
CSAHYNEQFF
TGCAGTGCTCACTACAATGAGCAGTTCTTC
>TRBJ2-5|TRBV11-3|TRBD1|.
CASSEGQGQETQYF
TGTGCCAGCAGCGAAGGACAGGGCCAAGAGACCCAGTACTTC
>TRBJ2-7|TRBV9|.|few
CASSVASGLSYEQYF
TGTGCCAGCAGCGTAGCTTCAGGGCTCTCCTACGAGCAGTACTTC
>TRBJ1-1|TRBV7-9|.|.
CASSLGKEAFF
TGTGCCAGCAGCTTGGGCAAGGAAGCTTTCTTT
>TRBJ2-1|TRBV7-2|.|.
CASSLDGGNNEQFF
TGTGCCAGCAGCTTAGATGGCGGAAACAATGAGCAGTTCTTC
>TRBJ1-6|TRBV25-1|.|.
CASSESIGISSPLHF
TGTGCCAGCAGTGAATCCATAGGGATTAGTTCACCCCTCCACTTT
>TRBJ2-7|TRBV11-2|.|medium-sized
CASSLLSLGYEQYF
TGTGCCAGCAGCTTACTGTCGCTTGGCTACGAGCAGTACTTC
>TRBJ1-1|TRBV25-1|.|.
CASSESGEVMNTEAFF
TGTGCCAGCAGTGAATCCGGGGAGGTTATGAACACTGAAGCTTTCTTT
>TRBJ1-2|TRBV19|.|.
CASMGGTIYGYTF
TGTGCCAGTATGGGGGGGACAATCTATGGCTACACCTTC
>TRBJ1-2|TRBV11-1|TRBD1|.
CASSYEQGGHGYTF
TGTGCCAGCAGCTACGAACAGGGGGGGCATGGCTACACCTTC
>TRBJ2-4|TRBV6-6|TRBD2|once
CASSYPPGGASNIQYF
TGTGCCAGCAGTTACCCCCCGGGGGGGGCGTCGAACATTCAGTACTTC
>TRBJ2-5|TRBV30|.|once
CAWSPQQETQYF
TGTGCCTGGAGTCCGCAACAAGAGACCCAGTACTTC
>TRBJ2-5|TRBV18|.|.
CASSPEDLVETQYF
TGTGCCAGCTCACCAGAGGATCTAGTTGAGACCCAGTACTTC
>TRBJ1-1|TRBV6-5|TRBD1|few
CASSPTVQGAAFF
TGTGCCAGCAGCCCCACCGTGCAGGGGGCGGCTTTCTTT